Given below is one T cell receptor (beta chain) in context. The target antigen is unknown. Trimming took 6 bases from V and 3 from J, leaving 21 bases between them. The germline gives CDR1 SNHLY, CDR2 FYNNEI. This CDR3 has 17 amino acids. This specimen comes from a study of shared clonotypes between healthy human individuals. Study-wide results and caveats: Larger richness was generally estimated for naive than memory subsets.

Measured with immunoSEQ multiplex PCR; TCRdb has only the in-frame clones, and not every one. The data hold about 1.5 million clones, with approximately 98% observed a single time. The sequence derives from a man in his thirties or forties in good health. The sample consisted of naive CD4+ T cells sorted from blood. Subset defined: CD45RA+ positively selected. The V call is TRBV2, the J call TRBJ2-4; D assignment may be TRBD1 or TRBD2 (6 bases each). CDR3 loop: CASRQGGLATYKNIQYF. The DNA for the CDR3 is TGTGCCAGCAGACAGGGCGGGCTAGCGACTTACAAAAACATTCAGTACTTC.